Listed below are T cell receptor beta chains from one sample, sequenced in a study of spatial heterogeneity in lung cancer. MiXCR was run by TCRdb on the 5' RACE reads, yielding one entry per CDR3 protein. The sample shows roughly 10,000 distinct CDR3 sequences, under 6.5% of them seen only once. The source material was PBMCs, sampled at surgery. The receptors come from a male donor with early-stage non-small cell lung cancer. CDR3s include the opening cysteine and the closing phenylalanine or tryptophan. Fields, in order: clone size, D gene, J gene, V gene, CDR3 DNA, CDR3 protein. D genes are given only for firm matches. The size field is filled for only some rows; it gives once, few, many or a size class.

clone size: medium-sized
D gene: TRBD1
J gene: TRBJ2-7
V gene: TRBV15
CDR3 DNA: TGTGCCACCAGCATTGAGACAGGGGACAGGGAGCAGTACTTC
CDR3 protein: CATSIETGDREQYF

clone size: few
D gene: TRBD2
J gene: TRBJ2-7
V gene: TRBV30
CDR3 DNA: TGTGCCTGGACCGGGAACGCGGGAGTCGGCGAGCAGTACTTC
CDR3 protein: CAWTGNAGVGEQYF

clone size: many
D gene: .
J gene: TRBJ2-1
V gene: TRBV28
CDR3 DNA: TGTGCCAGCAGAGCGGGTCCTGGAAATGAGCAGTTCTTC
CDR3 protein: CASRAGPGNEQFF

clone size: medium-sized
D gene: .
J gene: TRBJ1-2
V gene: TRBV5-1
CDR3 DNA: TGCGCCAGCAGCTCTGACGGACTCTTCAACTATGGCTACACCTTC
CDR3 protein: CASSSDGLFNYGYTF

clone size: many
D gene: .
J gene: TRBJ1-6
V gene: TRBV4-1
CDR3 DNA: TGCGCCAGCAGCCAAGAATATTGGGGGTATAATTCACCCCTCCACTTT
CDR3 protein: CASSQEYWGYNSPLHF

clone size: medium-sized
D gene: .
J gene: TRBJ2-1
V gene: TRBV2
CDR3 DNA: TGTGCCACACGGGAGAGCCCAGGCAATGAGCAGTTCTTC
CDR3 protein: CATRESPGNEQFF

clone size: many
D gene: TRBD2
J gene: TRBJ2-3
V gene: TRBV29-1
CDR3 DNA: TGCAGCGCTATACTAGCGGCCTACACAGATACGCAGTATTTT
CDR3 protein: CSAILAAYTDTQYF

clone size: many
D gene: .
J gene: TRBJ1-1
V gene: TRBV28
CDR3 DNA: TGTGCCAGCAGTACCGGGACACGGGGCACTGAAGCTTTCTTT
CDR3 protein: CASSTGTRGTEAFF

clone size: many
D gene: .
J gene: TRBJ2-5
V gene: TRBV7-2
CDR3 DNA: TGTGCCAGCAGCTTGGATCGAGGGGGGGAGAAGACCCAGTACTTC
CDR3 protein: CASSLDRGGEKTQYF

clone size: many
D gene: TRBD1
J gene: TRBJ1-1
V gene: TRBV18
CDR3 DNA: TGTGCCAGCTCACCAGACAGGGAAGCGGAAGCTTTCTTT
CDR3 protein: CASSPDREAEAFF

clone size: few
D gene: .
J gene: TRBJ2-7
V gene: TRBV6-2/TRBV6-3
CDR3 DNA: TGTGCCAACAGTCGTTCAGGGAGCCGTCACTACGAGCAGTACTTC
CDR3 protein: CANSRSGSRHYEQYF

clone size: medium-sized
D gene: .
J gene: TRBJ2-3
V gene: TRBV20-1
CDR3 DNA: TGCAGTGGGCGGGGACTTACGACAGATACGCAGTATTTT
CDR3 protein: CSGRGLTTDTQYF

clone size: many
D gene: .
J gene: TRBJ2-3
V gene: TRBV12-3/TRBV12-4
CDR3 DNA: TGTGCCAGCAGTCCGACAGCTCCCACAGATACGCAGTATTTT
CDR3 protein: CASSPTAPTDTQYF

clone size: .
D gene: .
J gene: TRBJ2-5
V gene: TRBV20-1
CDR3 DNA: TGCAGTGCTAGAGGACACCGGGACAACCAAGAGACCCAGTACTTC
CDR3 protein: CSARGHRDNQETQYF

clone size: .
D gene: TRBD1
J gene: TRBJ2-7
V gene: TRBV4-2
CDR3 DNA: TGTGCCAGCAGCCCGACAGGGGGTAACGAGCAGTACTTC
CDR3 protein: CASSPTGGNEQYF

clone size: medium-sized
D gene: TRBD1
J gene: TRBJ2-3
V gene: TRBV20-1
CDR3 DNA: TGCAGTGCAACGGGACAGAAAAGCACAGATACGCAGTATTTT
CDR3 protein: CSATGQKSTDTQYF

clone size: .
D gene: TRBD2
J gene: TRBJ2-1
V gene: TRBV5-4
CDR3 DNA: TGTGCCAGCAGCGTGGTAGCGGGAGGGGCTTCTGAGCAGTTCTTC
CDR3 protein: CASSVVAGGASEQFF

clone size: many
D gene: .
J gene: TRBJ2-1
V gene: TRBV7-2
CDR3 DNA: TGTGCCAGCAGCCAGAGGGGGGGCGGAGACAATGAGCAGTTCTTC
CDR3 protein: CASSQRGGGDNEQFF

clone size: few
D gene: TRBD1
J gene: TRBJ2-7
V gene: TRBV9
CDR3 DNA: TGTGCCAGCAGCGTCGCCGGGACAGGGTCTTACGAGCAGTACTTC
CDR3 protein: CASSVAGTGSYEQYF

clone size: medium-sized
D gene: .
J gene: TRBJ2-1
V gene: TRBV6-4
CDR3 DNA: TGTGCCAGCAGTGAGGTAGCGGACTCCTACAATGAGCAGTTCTTC
CDR3 protein: CASSEVADSYNEQFF

clone size: many
D gene: .
J gene: TRBJ2-5
V gene: TRBV5-6
CDR3 DNA: TGTGCCAGCAGCGCAACAGGGCTTGAATGGGAGACCCAGTACTTC
CDR3 protein: CASSATGLEWETQYF

clone size: few
D gene: .
J gene: TRBJ1-4
V gene: TRBV20-1
CDR3 DNA: TGCAGTGCTAGAGTATACGGGGGTGAAAAACTGTTTTTT
CDR3 protein: CSARVYGGEKLFF

clone size: few
D gene: .
J gene: TRBJ1-2
V gene: TRBV6-5
CDR3 DNA: TGTGCCAGCAGTTACGCGTCTTCAGGGACCTATGGCTACACCTTC
CDR3 protein: CASSYASSGTYGYTF

clone size: medium-sized
D gene: TRBD1
J gene: TRBJ2-1
V gene: TRBV7-8
CDR3 DNA: TGTGCCAGCAGCCCGGGACAGGGGCTGAACAATGAGCAGTTCTTC
CDR3 protein: CASSPGQGLNNEQFF

clone size: medium-sized
D gene: TRBD2
J gene: TRBJ2-5
V gene: TRBV5-1
CDR3 DNA: TGCGCCAGCAGCATCCTAGCGGGCCAAGAGACCCAGTACTTC
CDR3 protein: CASSILAGQETQYF

clone size: medium-sized
D gene: TRBD2
J gene: TRBJ2-5
V gene: TRBV28
CDR3 DNA: TGTGCCAGCAGGCGGACTAGCGGGAGTCAGGAGACCCAGTACTTC
CDR3 protein: CASRRTSGSQETQYF

clone size: few
D gene: TRBD1
J gene: TRBJ2-3
V gene: TRBV5-1
CDR3 DNA: TGCGCCAGCAGCTTGGCCCCCGGACAGGCCTCAGATACGCAGTATTTT
CDR3 protein: CASSLAPGQASDTQYF

clone size: medium-sized
D gene: TRBD1
J gene: TRBJ2-7
V gene: TRBV10-3
CDR3 DNA: TGTGCCATCAGTGAGACAGGGGAACGCCACGAGCAGTACTTC
CDR3 protein: CAISETGERHEQYF

clone size: many
D gene: .
J gene: TRBJ2-7
V gene: TRBV20-1
CDR3 DNA: TGCAGTGCTAGAGTAGAATACGAGCAGTACTTC
CDR3 protein: CSARVEYEQYF

clone size: .
D gene: .
J gene: TRBJ1-5
V gene: TRBV7-2
CDR3 DNA: TGTGCCAGCAGCTTGACAGGTGGCGGGCAGCCCCAGCATTTT
CDR3 protein: CASSLTGGGQPQHF

clone size: many
D gene: TRBD2
J gene: TRBJ2-3
V gene: TRBV7-2
CDR3 DNA: TGTGCCAGCAGCTTAGTAAGCGGGAGGCTAAACACAGATACGCAGTATTTT
CDR3 protein: CASSLVSGRLNTDTQYF